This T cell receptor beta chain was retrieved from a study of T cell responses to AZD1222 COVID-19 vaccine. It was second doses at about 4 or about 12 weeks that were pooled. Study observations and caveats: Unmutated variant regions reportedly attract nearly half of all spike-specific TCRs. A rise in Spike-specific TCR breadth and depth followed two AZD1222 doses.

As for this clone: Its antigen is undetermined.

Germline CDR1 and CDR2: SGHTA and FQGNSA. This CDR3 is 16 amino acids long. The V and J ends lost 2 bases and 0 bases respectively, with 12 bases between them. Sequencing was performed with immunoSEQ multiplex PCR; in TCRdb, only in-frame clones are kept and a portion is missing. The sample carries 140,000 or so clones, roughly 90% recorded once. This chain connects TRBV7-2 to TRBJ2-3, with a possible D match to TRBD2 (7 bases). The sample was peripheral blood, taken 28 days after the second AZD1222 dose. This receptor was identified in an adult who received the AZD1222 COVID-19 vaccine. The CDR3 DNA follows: TGTGCCAGCAGCTTAAATGCGGGGGCAAGCACAGATACGCAGTATTTT. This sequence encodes CASSLNAGASTDTQYF.